The next 25 T cell receptor beta chains were all read from a single sample in a study of T cell repertoires in cytomegalovirus infection. MiXCR was run by TCRdb on the reads, yielding one entry per CDR3 protein. The sample consists of about 110,000 distinct CDR3 sequences, around 29% of them appearing once. Antigens of these TCRs are unknown. This sample comprised CD8+ T cells from cultured PBMCs, obtained from culture after CMV antigen stimulation. Receptors were obtained from a human donor in good health (CMV status not recorded). Some clones in this sample may be carry-over from other donors' samples.

The chain has TRBV5-1 and TRBJ1-1; 7 nucleotides align to TRBD1. Unmatched junction bases numbered 5, after V lost 0 bases and J lost 0 bases. Germline V gene data show CDR1 as SGHRS and CDR2 as YFSETQ. This CDR3 has 16 amino acids. CDR3 loop: CASSLVTGRMNTEAFF. The CDR3 DNA sequence: TGCGCCAGCAGCTTGGTGACAGGGAGAATGAACACTGAAGCTTTCTTT.

As concerns this clonotype: Just one base apart from a much larger clone, this may be a read error. V usage is TRBV6-1 and J usage is TRBJ1-2; TRBD1 is a possible D gene (6 bases). The length of the CDR3 is 15 residues. CDR1 is MNHNS and CDR2 is SASEGT in the germline V gene. V dropped 7 bases and J dropped 3 bases, with 18 bases sitting between them. The CDR3 reads CASTQEQGFDYGYTF. In DNA form, the CDR3 reads TGTGCCAGCACCCAAGAACAGGGTTTTGACTATGGCTACACCTTC.

The sample holds many counts of this clonotype. This chain links TRBV27 with TRBJ2-2; the D gene could be TRBD1 or TRBD2 (5 bases each). V was clipped by 6 bases and J by 3 bases, with 17 bases between them. The CDR3 consists of 16 residues. Germline CDR1 is MNHEY and CDR2 is SMNVEV (reference sequence). The CDR3 region is CASSPGPTLHTGELFF. CDR3 DNA sequence: TGTGCCAGCAGCCCGGGACCTACTCTACACACCGGGGAGCTGTTTTTT.

This chain uses TRBV14 with TRBJ2-1; D ambiguous. V shed 5 bases and J shed 8 bases, with 13 bases lying between them. The germline V gene has CDR1 SGHDN and CDR2 FVKESK. The CDR3 is 13 residues long. The CDR3 DNA is TGTGCCAGCAGCAGTCATCCGGCGGATGAGCAGTTCTTC. As protein: CASSSHPADEQFF.

The chain links TRBV28 to TRBJ2-1, with 14 nucleotides matching TRBD2. Germline assignment: CDR1 MDHEN and CDR2 SYDVKM. CDR3 length: 15 residues. The V gene end was trimmed by 9 bases and the J gene end by 10 bases; junction bases not matched to a gene: 11. Here the CDR3 DNA reads TGTGCCAGTAAACCGGGACTAGCGGGGGTGTGGGAGCAGTTCTTC. This gives the protein CASKPGLAGVWEQFF.

V gene TRBV20-1 combines with J gene TRBJ2-5; 10 bases map to TRBD1. CDR1 DFQATT and CDR2 SNEGSKA come from the germline V gene (reference sequence). This CDR3 is built from 15 residues. Trimming cost V 0 bases and J 4 bases; bases outside gene matches: 5. CDR3 amino acids: CSARDGTGVGETQYF. The CDR3 coding sequence is TGCAGTGCTAGAGACGGGACAGGGGTCGGAGAGACCCAGTACTTC.

This rearrangement joins TRBV20-1 to TRBJ2-7, with D perhaps being TRBD1 or TRBD2 (5 bases each). V lost 3 bases and J lost 2, with 17 bases in between. Germline V CDR1 and CDR2: DFQATT, SNEGSKA (reference sequence). This CDR3 has 15 amino acids. The CDR3 spells CSARPEWDRAYEQYF. CDR3 bases: TGCAGTGCTAGGCCGGAATGGGACCGAGCCTACGAGCAGTACTTC.

The J gene is TRBJ1-1, the V gene TRBV19, with D unclear. V dropped 4 bases and J dropped 3 bases, with 9 bases sitting between them. CDR3 length equals 13 residues. CDR1 is LNHDA and CDR2 is SQIVND in the germline V gene (reference sequence). Written as DNA, the CDR3 is TGTGCCAGTAGTAAGAGGGAAGACACTGAAGCTTTCTTT. Translating it yields CASSKREDTEAFF.

At least ten counts were recorded for this clonotype. The chain uses TRBV19 and TRBJ2-3; tentatively, D is TRBD2 (7 bases). The CDR3 is 18 amino acids. Trimming pared 8 bases from V and 2 bases from J, leaving 26 bases between. Germline-derived CDR1 and CDR2 are LNHDA and SQIVND (reference sequence). CDR3 sequence reads: CASANTITGGGPTDTQYF. As DNA, the CDR3 is TGTGCCAGTGCAAACACTATCACTGGCGGGGGCCCCACAGATACGCAGTATTTT.

This clonotype was observed a few times. The chain recombines TRBV19 with TRBJ2-2, with a possible D match to TRBD1 (5 bases). This CDR3 has 15 residues. V was pared by 2 bases and J by 1 base, with 8 bases between. CDR1 and CDR2 (germline): LNHDA, SQIVND (reference sequence). This CDR3 is CASSIIGVNTGELFF. The CDR3 DNA sequence: TGTGCCAGTAGTATAATAGGGGTGAACACCGGGGAGCTGTTTTTT.

This chain connects TRBV19 to TRBJ1-1, with 9 bases matching TRBD1. With V trimmed by 9 bases and J by 8 bases, 13 bases remained unmatched. CDR1 is LNHDA and CDR2 is SQIVND in the germline V gene (reference sequence). The CDR3 loop spans 14 amino acids. The CDR3 DNA sequence: TGTGCCAGCGCCCGCCCCGGACAGGGGCTCGAAGCTTTCTTT. Protein product: CASARPGQGLEAFF.

The V and J genes are TRBV5-4 and TRBJ2-7; D call uncertain. V was clipped by 0 bases and J by 6 bases, with 13 bases between them. CDR1 is SGHNT, CDR2 YYREEE, per germline (reference sequence). The CDR3 is made up of 14 amino acids. The CDR3 region has the DNA TGTGCCAGCAGCTTGGGTCTCCGGGTAGTCGAGCAGTACTTC. Translated: CASSLGLRVVEQYF.

V usage is TRBV12-3 or TRBV12-4 and J usage is TRBJ1-5; no reliable D call. V gave up 3 bases and J gave up 5 bases, with 11 bases separating them. CDR3 size: 14 residues. Written as DNA, the CDR3 is TGTGCCAGCAGTTTTTACGGCGTCCATCAGCCCCAGCATTTT. Protein: CASSFYGVHQPQHF.

This rearrangement joins TRBV6-8 to TRBJ2-7, with 7 bases fitting TRBD2. The CDR3 contains 15 residues. Germline lookup yields CDR1 MNHGY and CDR2 SAAAGT. V dropped 0 bases and J dropped 3; count of bases not matched to a gene: 5. CDR3 region: CASSYSGPGGYEQYF. CDR3 DNA sequence: TGTGCCAGCAGTTACTCGGGACCGGGGGGCTACGAGCAGTACTTC.

In this sample, this clonotype turned up a few times. This chain uses TRBV6-2 or TRBV6-3 with TRBJ2-5; 13 nucleotides match TRBD2. Per the germline V gene, CDR1 is MNHEY and CDR2 is SVGEGT. After removal of 6 bases from V and 5 bases from J, the junction contained 15 bases not matched to a gene. The CDR3 length is 18 residues. The CDR3 loop reads CASRHVGLAGTQRETQYF. The DNA for the CDR3 is TGTGCCAGCAGACACGTGGGACTAGCGGGGACACAGAGGGAGACCCAGTACTTC.

This clonotype occurred a few times. This chain connects TRBV10-3 to TRBJ1-1, with D possibly being TRBD1 (5 bases). The CDR3 covers 14 residues. The V gene lost 3 bases and the J gene lost 0 bases, with 8 bases spanning the gap. In germline, CDR1 is ENHRY, CDR2 SYGVKD. DNA for the CDR3: TGTGCCATCAGTGAAGGAGGGGTGAACACTGAAGCTTTCTTT. Translating gives CAISEGGVNTEAFF.

This clonotype was seen a few times. The chain recombines TRBV7-9 with TRBJ2-1; TRBD2 matches at 13 bases. The CDR3 consists of 16 residues. The germline V gene has CDR1 SEHNR and CDR2 FQNEAQ (reference sequence). J was trimmed by 14 bases and V by 4 bases; bases with no gene match: 14. The CDR3 DNA follows: TGTGCCAGCAGCTCCCCAGGACTAGCGGGGGAGCACCTCGAGTTCTTC. Translating it yields CASSSPGLAGEHLEFF.

This clonotype showed up just a few times. Compared with germline, one end of the junction differs, possibly owing to a read error. This chain connects TRBV25-1 to TRBJ2-6; 7 bases are shared with TRBD1. Germline values: CDR1 MGHDK, CDR2 SYGVNS. This CDR3 is 18 amino acids long. CDR3 amino acids: CASSELAGGKSGANVLTF. For the CDR3, the DNA is TGTGCCAGTAGTGAATTAGCAGGGGGAAAATCTGGGGCCAACGTCCTGACTTTC.

This clonotype was seen many times. The gene calls are TRBV6-1 and TRBJ1-5, with D maybe TRBD1 (5 bases). The CDR3 extends over 17 amino acids. The V end lost 6 bases, the J end lost 6 bases, and 24 bases lay between the germline ends. From germline, CDR1 is MNHNS and CDR2 SASEGT. CDR3 DNA: TGTGCCAGCAGACCATTAGGCACAGGAACGTTAGGTCAGCCCCAGCATTTT. It codes for CASRPLGTGTLGQPQHF.

The V gene is TRBV5-6, the J gene TRBJ2-3; D unclear. Germline-derived CDR1 and CDR2 are SGHDT and YYEEEE. The ends were cut back, 0 bases at V and 2 bases at J, with 10 bases in the middle. The CDR3 is made up of 15 amino acids. The CDR3 spells CASSLVVGPTDTQYF. CDR3 bases: TGTGCCAGCAGCTTGGTGGTGGGCCCCACAGATACGCAGTATTTT.

This clonotype has only a few counts. The chain uses TRBV19 and TRBJ1-1; TRBD1 is a possible D gene (5 bases). V gave up 3 bases and J gave up 4 bases, with 12 bases separating them. The CDR3 extends over 14 amino acids. The germline V gene has CDR1 LNHDA and CDR2 SQIVND (reference sequence). CDR3 in amino acids: CASSIAAGATEAFF. The CDR3 nucleotides read TGTGCCAGTAGTATCGCGGCCGGGGCCACTGAAGCTTTCTTT.

The V call is TRBV27, the J call TRBJ2-7; the match to TRBD2 covers 8 bases. The CDR3 sequence is 16 residues long. V was pared by 5 bases and J by 2 bases, with 11 bases of the junction left unmatched. Germline V gene data show CDR1 as MNHEY and CDR2 as SMNVEV (reference sequence). CDR3 residues: CASSPVWSGGPYEQYF. The CDR3 DNA follows: TGTGCCAGCAGTCCCGTTTGGAGCGGGGGCCCCTACGAGCAGTACTTC.

The chain couples TRBV28 to TRBJ1-2, with 10 bases fitting TRBD1. J lost 4 bases, V lost 4 bases, and 9 bases had no gene match. Germline V gives CDR1 MDHEN, CDR2 SYDVKM. The CDR3 length is 16 residues. The chain's CDR3 is CASSSNVDRGLYGYTF. The CDR3 bases are TGTGCCAGCAGTTCGAACGTAGACAGGGGGCTCTATGGCTACACCTTC.

The chain carries TRBV12-3 or TRBV12-4 and TRBJ2-7; no definite D call. V shed 6 bases and J shed 6 bases, with 18 bases lying between them. CDR3 length: 14 amino acids. The DNA of the CDR3 is TGTGCCAGCAGCACCGGTTGGGATCCTGGCGAGCAGTACTTC. Encoded protein: CASSTGWDPGEQYF.

In its sample, this clonotype was seen many times. J is TRBJ2-1 and V is TRBV28; 9 bases line up with TRBD1. This CDR3 spans 16 amino acids. CDR1 is MDHEN and CDR2 is SYDVKM in the germline V gene. V shed 3 bases, J shed 5 bases, and the junction held 8 bases outside the gene matches. The CDR3 DNA reads as TGTGCCAGCAGTTTCCCTCGGGGGACAGGGAACAATGAGCAGTTCTTC. Residues: CASSFPRGTGNNEQFF.